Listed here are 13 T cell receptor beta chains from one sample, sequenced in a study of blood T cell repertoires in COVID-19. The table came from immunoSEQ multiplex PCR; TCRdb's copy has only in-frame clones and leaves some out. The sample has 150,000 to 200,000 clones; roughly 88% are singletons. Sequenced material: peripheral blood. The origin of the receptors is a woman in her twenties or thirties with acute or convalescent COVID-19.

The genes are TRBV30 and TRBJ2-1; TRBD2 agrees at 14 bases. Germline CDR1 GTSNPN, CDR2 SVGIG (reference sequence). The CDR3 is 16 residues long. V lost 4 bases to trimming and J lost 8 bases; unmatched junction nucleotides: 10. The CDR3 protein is CAWNRGLAGVSDEQFF. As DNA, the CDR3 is TGTGCCTGGAATAGGGGACTAGCGGGAGTCTCTGATGAGCAGTTCTTC. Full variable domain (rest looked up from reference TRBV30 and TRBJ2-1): SQTIHQWPATLVQPVGSPLSLECTVEGTSNPNLYWYRQAAGRGLQLLFYSVGIGQISSEVPQNLSASRPQDRQFILSSKKLLLSDSGFYLCAWNRGLAGVSDEQFFGPGTRLTVL.

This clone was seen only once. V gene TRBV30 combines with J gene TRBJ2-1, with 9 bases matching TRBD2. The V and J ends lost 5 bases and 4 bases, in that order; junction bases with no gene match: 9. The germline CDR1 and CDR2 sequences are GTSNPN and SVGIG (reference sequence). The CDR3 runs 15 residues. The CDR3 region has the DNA TGTGCCTGGGCTCCGCTAGCGGGACCTTACAATGAGCAGTTCTTC. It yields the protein CAWAPLAGPYNEQFF.

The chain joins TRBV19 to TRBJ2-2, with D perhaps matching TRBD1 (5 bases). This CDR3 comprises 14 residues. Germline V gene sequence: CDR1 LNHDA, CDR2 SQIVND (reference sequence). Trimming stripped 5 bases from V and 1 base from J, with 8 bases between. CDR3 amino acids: CASSRGQNTGELFF. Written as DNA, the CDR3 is TGTGCCAGTAGTCGAGGACAGAACACCGGGGAGCTGTTTTTT. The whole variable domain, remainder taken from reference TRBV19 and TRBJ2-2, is DGGITQSPKYLFRKEGQNVTLSCEQNLNHDAMYWYRQDPGQGLRLIYYSQIVNDFQKGDIAEGYSVSREKKESFPLTVTSAQKNPTAFYLCASSRGQNTGELFFGEGSRLTVL.

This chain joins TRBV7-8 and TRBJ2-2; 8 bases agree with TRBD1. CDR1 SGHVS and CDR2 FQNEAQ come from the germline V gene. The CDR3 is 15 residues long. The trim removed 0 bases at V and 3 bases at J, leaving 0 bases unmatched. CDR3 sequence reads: CASSLATGDTGELFF. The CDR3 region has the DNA TGTGCCAGCAGCTTAGCGACAGGGGACACCGGGGAGCTGTTTTTT.

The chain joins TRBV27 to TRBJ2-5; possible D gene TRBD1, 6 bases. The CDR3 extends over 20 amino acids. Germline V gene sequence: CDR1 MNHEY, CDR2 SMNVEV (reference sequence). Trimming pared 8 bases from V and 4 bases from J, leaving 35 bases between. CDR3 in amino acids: CASGRRLTFTPRTGIETQYF. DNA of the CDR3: TGTGCCAGCGGTCGACGGTTGACGTTTACGCCAAGAACAGGGATAGAGACCCAGTACTTC.

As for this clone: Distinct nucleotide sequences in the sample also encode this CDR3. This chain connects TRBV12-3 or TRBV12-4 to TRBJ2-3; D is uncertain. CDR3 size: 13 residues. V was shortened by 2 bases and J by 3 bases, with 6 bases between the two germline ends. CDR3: CASSLSGTDTQYF. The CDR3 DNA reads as TGTGCCAGCAGTTTATCCGGGACAGATACGCAGTATTTT.

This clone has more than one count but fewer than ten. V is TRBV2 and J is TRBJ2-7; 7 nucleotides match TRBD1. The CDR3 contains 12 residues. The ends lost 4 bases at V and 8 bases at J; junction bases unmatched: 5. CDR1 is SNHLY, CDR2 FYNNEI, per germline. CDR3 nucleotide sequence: TGTGCCAGCAGTGGGGACAGTCGGAAGCAGTACTTC. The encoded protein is CASSGDSRKQYF.

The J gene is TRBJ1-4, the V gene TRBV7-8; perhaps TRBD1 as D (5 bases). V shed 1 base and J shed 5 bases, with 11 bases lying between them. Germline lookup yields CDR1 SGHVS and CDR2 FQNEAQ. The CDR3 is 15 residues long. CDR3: CASSLGGVANEKLFF. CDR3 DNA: TGTGCCAGCAGCTTAGGGGGGGTCGCCAATGAAAAACTGTTTTTT.

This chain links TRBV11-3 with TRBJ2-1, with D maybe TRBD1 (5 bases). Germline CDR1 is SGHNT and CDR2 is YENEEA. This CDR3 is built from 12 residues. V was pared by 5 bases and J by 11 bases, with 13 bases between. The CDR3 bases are TGTGCCAGCAGCCTAACACAGGTCCAGCAGTTCTTC. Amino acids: CASSLTQVQQFF.

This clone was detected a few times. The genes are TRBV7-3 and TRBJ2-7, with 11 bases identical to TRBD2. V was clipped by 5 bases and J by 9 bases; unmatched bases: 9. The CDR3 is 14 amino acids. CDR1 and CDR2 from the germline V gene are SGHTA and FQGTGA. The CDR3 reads CASSILAGVSLQYF. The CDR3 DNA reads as TGTGCCAGCAGCATACTAGCGGGAGTAAGTTTGCAGTACTTC.

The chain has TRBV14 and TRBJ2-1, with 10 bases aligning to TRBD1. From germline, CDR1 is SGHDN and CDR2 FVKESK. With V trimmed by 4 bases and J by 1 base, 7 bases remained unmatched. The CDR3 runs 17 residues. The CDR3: CASSLLPGQGSYNEQFF. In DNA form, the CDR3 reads TGTGCCAGCAGCCTCCTACCGGGACAGGGGTCCTACAATGAGCAGTTCTTC.

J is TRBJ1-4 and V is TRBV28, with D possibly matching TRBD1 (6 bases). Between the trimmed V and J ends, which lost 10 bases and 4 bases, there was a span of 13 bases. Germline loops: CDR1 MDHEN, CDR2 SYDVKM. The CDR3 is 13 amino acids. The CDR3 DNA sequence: TGTGCCACCACGGACAGTTATAATGAAAAACTGTTTTTT. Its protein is CATTDSYNEKLFF.

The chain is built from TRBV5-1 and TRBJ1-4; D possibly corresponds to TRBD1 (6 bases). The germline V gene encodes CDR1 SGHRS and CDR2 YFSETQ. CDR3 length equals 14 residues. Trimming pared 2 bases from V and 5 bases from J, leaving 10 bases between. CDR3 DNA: TGCGCCAGCAGCTTACAGGGAAGGAATGAAAAACTGTTTTTT. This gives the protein CASSLQGRNEKLFF.